This T cell receptor (beta chain) was identified in a study of blood T cell repertoires in COVID-19 (dated by TCRdb to 2018 to 2020). For the wider study: The collaborator samples originated in the United States, Italy and Spain and spanned the acute and convalescent phases of COVID-19. The samples were drawn from the first 160 participants of the ongoing ImmuneRACE study and from 950 to 1,500 subjects provided by 6 global collaborators. Subjects who had been exposed to COVID-19, were actively infected with it, or had recovered from it provided the deeply sampled blood TCRbeta repertoires that made up the dataset. Sample metadata almost always included a de-identified subject ID, COVID-19 status, age in years and sex. HLA class I and class II types, where available, came from metadata supplied by the sample provider rather than from assay-based typing. The repertoires were released in a freely available public database intended as a resource for research on the immune response to SARS-CoV-2. The prospective study material was composed of cDNA or gDNA derived from T cells, B-cell-depleted T cells, or PBMCs. The research as a whole found: The quantity of clinical and demographic metadata differed by source and by participant and was supplied without curation.

Remarks on this clone: Its specific antigen is unknown. No base quality values were provided; no much bigger clone lies one nucleotide off.

The CDR3 sequence holds 14 residues, the cysteine and phenylalanine included. The sequence is cut down to CDR3 DNA, 42 bases in frame from base 1. Trimming removed 1 base from V and 2 bases from J, leaving 8 bases between the germline ends. Per the germline V gene, SGHAT is the CDR1 and FQNNGV is the CDR2. TCRbeta CDR3 regions were amplified from genomic DNA by means of the immunoSEQ Assay, a bias-controlled multiplex PCR. The study's own analysis went as follows. Within the assay, amplification of reference gene primers was used to estimate how many nucleated cells each sample contained. To quantify the absolute abundance of each unique TCRbeta CDR3 rearrangement, sequence reads were collapsed and filtered. Productive Simpson clonality was computed per sample as the square root of Simpson's diversity index over productive rearrangements. TCRdb obtained this table from immuneACCESS and retained in-frame rearrangements with V and J assigned. These tables miss some clones; where compared with another copy, unresolved V genes account for less than half of the shortfall, and the remainder is unexplained. V and J calls plus clone size are reproduced from that table; the DNA served to infer D and trimming. This sample comprises roughly 200,000 clones, around four fifths of them detected only once. The top ten hold less than 20% of the sample.

Each collaborating institution followed its own protocols to collect whole blood in K2EDTA tubes. For TCRbeta analysis, collaborators shipped samples in one of three forms: frozen whole blood, isolated PBMCs, or DNA extracted from either of those sample types. Sequencing used peripheral blood. The TCR sequence derives from a woman aged 80 or over with active or convalescent COVID-19. The sequence links TRBV11-2 to TRBJ2-5, and the D gene may be TRBD2, 5 bases matching. The DNA is as follows: TGTGCCAGCAGCTTAGTTCGGGGTCAAGAGACCCAGTACTTC. This yields the protein CASSLVRGQETQYF.